The 18 T cell receptor beta chains given below trace back to one sample, sequenced in a study of T cells after yellow fever vaccination. TCRdb re-derived calls from the 5' RACE reads in MiXCR, one entry per CDR3 protein. The sample has some 320,000 distinct CDR3 sequences; roughly 4.3% are singletons. Material: PBMCs, obtained 5 days after the yellow fever booster vaccination. The origin of the receptors is a man between 18 and 29 years old who received the YFV17D yellow fever vaccine.

This clonotype was counted at least ten times. The chain couples TRBV7-2 to TRBJ1-1, with a possible D match to TRBD1 (6 bases). This CDR3 has 14 residues. Trimming took off 3 bases at V and 5 bases at J, with 13 bases between the two ends. Germline assignment: CDR1 SGHTA and CDR2 FQGNSA. For the CDR3, the DNA is TGTGCCAGCAGCTTGGGGACAAGTCGGACTGAAGCTTTCTTT. Its protein is CASSLGTSRTEAFF.

This clonotype was detected only a few times. The CDR3 spells CASSHPGQGVGYTF. The CDR3 DNA reads as TGTGCCAGCAGCCACCCGGGACAGGGGGTTGGCTACACCTTC. The chain combines TRBV5-4 with TRBJ1-2; 11 nucleotides match TRBD1. In germline, CDR1 is SGHNT, CDR2 YYREEE (reference sequence). The V segment lost 4 bases and the J segment 7 bases; nucleotides outside the gene matches: 6. The CDR3 spans 14 residues. Using reference TRBV5-4 and TRBJ1-2 for the parts outside the CDR3, the full variable domain is ETGVTQSPTHLIKTRGQQVTLRCSSQSGHNTVSWYQQALGQGPQFIFQYYREEENGRGNFPPRFSGLQFPNYSSELNVNALELDDSALYLCASSHPGQGVGYTFGSGTRLTVV.

This clonotype was observed a few times. The chain uses TRBV5-1 and TRBJ2-1, with 9 positions matching TRBD1. Germline V CDR1 and CDR2: SGHRS, YFSETQ. V dropped 4 bases and J dropped 3; count of bases not matched to a gene: 5. CDR3 length: 15 residues. The CDR3 loop is CASSEGTGSYNEQFF. The CDR3 bases are TGCGCCAGCAGCGAGGGGACAGGGAGCTACAATGAGCAGTTCTTC.

This clonotype was counted many times. J is TRBJ1-2 and V is TRBV10-3, with a tentative D call TRBD1 (5 bases). The CDR3 has 14 residues. Per the germline V gene, CDR1 is ENHRY and CDR2 is SYGVKD. In DNA form, the CDR3 reads TGTGCGATGTCTCAGGGAAATCTCGGCTATGGCTACACCTTC. Amino acid sequence: CAMSQGNLGYGYTF.

This clonotype was recorded at least ten times. V gene TRBV7-6 combines with J gene TRBJ2-7; 10 nucleotides match TRBD2. In germline, CDR1 is SGHVS, CDR2 FNYEAQ. J lost 2 bases, V lost 5 bases, and 6 bases had no gene match. This CDR3 region has 15 residues. CDR3 amino acids: CASSRLAGGAYEQYV. The CDR3 coding sequence is TGTGCCAGCAGCCGATTAGCGGGGGGAGCCTACGAGCAGTACGTC.

The rearrangement joins TRBV7-2 to TRBJ2-3; D perhaps matches TRBD2 (5 bases). In germline, CDR1 is SGHTA, CDR2 FQGNSA. The CDR3 totals 16 residues. With 5 bases removed from V and 0 bases from J, the gap between germline ends came to 15 bases. In nucleotides, the CDR3 is TGTGCCAGCAGCCACAAGGAGGTCCGGAGCACAGATACGCAGTATTTT. Protein product: CASSHKEVRSTDTQYF.

This clonotype was recorded a few times. The chain joins TRBV14 to TRBJ2-1, with D hard to call. Trimming took off 1 base at V and 6 bases at J, with 22 bases between the two ends. The CDR3 has 18 residues. Per the germline V gene, CDR1 is SGHDN and CDR2 is FVKESK. CDR3 loop: CASSQVSRPLLWVNEQFF. The CDR3 DNA reads as TGTGCCAGCAGCCAAGTCTCTAGGCCGCTTTTGTGGGTCAATGAGCAGTTCTTC.

There are many counts of this clonotype. The V gene is TRBV6-5, the J gene TRBJ1-2, with D hard to call. V lost 4 bases and J 8 bases, leaving 20 bases between the germline ends. The CDR3 loop spans 15 amino acids. Per the germline V gene, CDR1 is MNHEY and CDR2 is SVGAGI. The CDR3 DNA sequence: TGTGCCAGCAGTTTTCAGCCCTGGGAGGAGATAGGCTACACCTTC. Translating gives CASSFQPWEEIGYTF.

This clonotype was counted a few times. This rearrangement joins TRBV12-3 or TRBV12-4 to TRBJ2-1; D tentatively fits TRBD1 or TRBD2 (5 bases each). V was clipped by 7 bases and J by 1 base, with 11 bases between them. There are 14 residues in the CDR3. CDR3 sequence (DNA): TGTGCCAGCATTCCCGGGGCGTCCTACAATGAGCAGTTCTTC. As protein: CASIPGASYNEQFF.

This clonotype was picked up a small number of times. Written as DNA, the CDR3 is TGCGCCAGCAGCCTCAGAGCCGGGACCCCTGGAAACACCATATATTTT. Encoded protein: CASSLRAGTPGNTIYF. This chain uses TRBV5-1 with TRBJ1-3; possible D gene TRBD1, 5 bases. Per germline, CDR1 SGHRS and CDR2 YFSETQ. CDR3 length: 16 residues. The V end lost 4 bases, the J end lost 2 bases, and 16 bases lay between the germline ends.

This clonotype was seen a handful of times. The genes are TRBV13 and TRBJ2-1; 9 positions match TRBD1. The germline gives CDR1 PRHDT, CDR2 FYEKMQ (reference sequence). V lost 6 bases to trimming and J lost 7 bases; unmatched junction nucleotides: 10. CDR3 length equals 15 residues. The CDR3 reads CASRPGTGFLNEQFF. For the CDR3, the DNA is TGTGCCAGCAGGCCCGGGACAGGGTTTCTTAATGAGCAGTTCTTC.

This clonotype was counted only a few times. V and J are TRBV5-4 and TRBJ1-2, with a possible D match to TRBD1 (6 bases). CDR3 size: 14 residues. Trimming removed 3 bases at V and 5 bases at J, with 14 bases between. The V gene's germline CDR1 is SGHNT and CDR2 YYREEE (reference sequence). CDR3 sequence: CASSWDKGGYGYTF. DNA of the CDR3: TGTGCCAGCAGCTGGGACAAGGGGGGGTATGGCTACACCTTC.

A few counts support this clonotype. The chain uses TRBV30 and TRBJ2-5, with TRBD2 matching 9 bases. CDR1 and CDR2 (germline): GTSNPN, SVGIG (reference sequence). The CDR3 is 13 amino acids. The CDR3 is CSLGPSGARTQYF. In nucleotides, the CDR3 is TGTTCCCTGGGGCCTAGCGGGGCAAGGACCCAGTACTTC.

The chain uses TRBV7-9 and TRBJ2-4, with TRBD1 as a possible D gene (5 bases). The CDR3 contains 13 residues. With 1 base removed from V and 8 bases from J, the gap between germline ends came to 9 bases. CDR1 is SEHNR and CDR2 is FQNEAQ in the germline V gene (reference sequence). CDR3 residues: CASSLVRGDIQYF. DNA for the CDR3: TGTGCCAGCAGCTTAGTAAGGGGCGACATTCAGTACTTC.

This clonotype has more than one count but fewer than ten. The J gene is TRBJ1-6, the V gene TRBV3-1, with unresolved D. V lost 6 bases and J lost 10, with 16 bases in between. Per germline, CDR1 LGHDT and CDR2 YNNKEL (reference sequence). The CDR3 totals 14 residues. DNA of the CDR3: TGTGCCAGCAGAAATGGACGGGCGTCCTCACCCCTCCACTTT. Encoded protein: CASRNGRASSPLHF. The variable domain in full, completed from reference TRBV3-1 and TRBJ1-6, reads DTAVSQTPKYLVTQMGNDKSIKCEQNLGHDTMYWYKQDSKKFLKIMFSYNNKELIINETVPNRFSPKSPDKAHLNLHINSLELGDSAVYFCASRNGRASSPLHFGNGTRLTVT.

This clonotype has at least ten counts. Written as DNA, the CDR3 is TGTGCCAGCAGCACCGGGACAGGGGAAGCCGGGGAGCTGTTTTTT. Protein sequence: CASSTGTGEAGELFF. The rearrangement joins TRBV4-2 to TRBJ2-2; 10 bases agree with TRBD1. The CDR3 is 15 residues long. V shed 5 bases, J shed 6 bases, and the junction held 6 bases outside the gene matches. In germline, CDR1 is LGHNA, CDR2 YNFKEQ.

V is TRBV6-6 and J is TRBJ1-2; D might be TRBD1 (5 bases). Germline V gene lookup returns CDR1 MNHNY and CDR2 SVGAGI (reference sequence). With 5 bases removed from V and 7 bases from J, the gap between germline ends came to 11 bases. The CDR3 has 12 amino acids. The CDR3 sequence is CASSPDSFGYTF. The CDR3 nucleotides are TGTGCCAGCAGTCCCGACAGCTTTGGCTACACCTTC.

This clonotype showed up just a few times. This chain links TRBV7-8 with TRBJ1-1, with D unresolved. Trimming cost V 1 base and J 5 bases, with 11 bases left between them. This CDR3 is built from 14 residues. CDR1 and CDR2 from the germline V gene are SGHVS and FQNEAQ. CDR3 protein: CASSLVMGGTEAFF. The CDR3 nucleotides are TGTGCCAGCAGCTTAGTAATGGGTGGGACTGAAGCTTTCTTT.